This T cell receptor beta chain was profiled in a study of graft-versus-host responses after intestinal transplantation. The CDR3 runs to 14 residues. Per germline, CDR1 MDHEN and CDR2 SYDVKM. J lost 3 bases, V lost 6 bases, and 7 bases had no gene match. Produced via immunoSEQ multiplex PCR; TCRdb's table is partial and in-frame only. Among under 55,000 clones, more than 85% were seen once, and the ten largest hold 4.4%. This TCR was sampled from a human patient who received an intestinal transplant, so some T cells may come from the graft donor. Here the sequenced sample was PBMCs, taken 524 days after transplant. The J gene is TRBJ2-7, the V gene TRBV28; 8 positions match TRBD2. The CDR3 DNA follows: TGTGCCAGCAGAAGACTAGCGCACCTCTACGAGCAGTACTTC. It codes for CASRRLAHLYEQYF.